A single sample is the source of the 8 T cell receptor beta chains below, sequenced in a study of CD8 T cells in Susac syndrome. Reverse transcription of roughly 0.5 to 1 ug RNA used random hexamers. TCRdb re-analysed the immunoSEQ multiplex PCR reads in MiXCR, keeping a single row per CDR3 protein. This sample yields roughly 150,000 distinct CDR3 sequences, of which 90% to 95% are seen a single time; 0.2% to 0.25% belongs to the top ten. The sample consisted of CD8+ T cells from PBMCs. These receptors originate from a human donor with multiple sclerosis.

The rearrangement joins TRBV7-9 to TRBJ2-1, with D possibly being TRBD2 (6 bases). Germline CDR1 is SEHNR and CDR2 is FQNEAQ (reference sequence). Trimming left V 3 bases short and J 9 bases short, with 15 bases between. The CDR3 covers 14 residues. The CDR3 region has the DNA TGTGCCAGCAGCTTCGGCGGGGTCTTCGGTGAGCAGTTCTTC. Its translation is CASSFGGVFGEQFF.

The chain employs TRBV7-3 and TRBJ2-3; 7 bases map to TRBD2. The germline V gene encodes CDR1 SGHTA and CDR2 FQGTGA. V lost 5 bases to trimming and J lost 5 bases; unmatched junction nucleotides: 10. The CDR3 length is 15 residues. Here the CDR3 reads CASSPGGTTKDTQYF. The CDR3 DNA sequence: TGTGCCAGCAGCCCAGGAGGGACTACAAAAGATACGCAGTATTTT.

The CDR3 loop reads CSVLGGSGELFF. CDR3 nucleotides: TGCAGCGTCCTAGGGGGCAGCGGGGAGCTGTTTTTT. The chain has TRBV29-1 and TRBJ2-2; 7 nucleotides line up with TRBD1. This CDR3 is 12 amino acids long. V dropped 6 bases and J dropped 7; count of bases not matched to a gene: 5. The V gene's germline CDR1 is SQVTM and CDR2 ANQGSEA.

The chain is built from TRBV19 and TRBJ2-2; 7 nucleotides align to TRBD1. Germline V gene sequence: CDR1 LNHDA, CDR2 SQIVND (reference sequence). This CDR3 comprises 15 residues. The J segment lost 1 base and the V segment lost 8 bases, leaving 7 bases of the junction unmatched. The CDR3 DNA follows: TGTGCCAGTGGAACCGGGACAGTGAACACCGGGGAGCTGTTTTTT. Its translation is CASGTGTVNTGELFF.

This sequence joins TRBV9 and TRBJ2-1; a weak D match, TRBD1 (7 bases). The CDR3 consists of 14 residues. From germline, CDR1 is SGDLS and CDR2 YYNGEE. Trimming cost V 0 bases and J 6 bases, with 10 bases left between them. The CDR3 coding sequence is TGTGCCAGCAGCGTAGGGCAGGGGGGCAATGAGCAGTTCTTC. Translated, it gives CASSVGQGGNEQFF.

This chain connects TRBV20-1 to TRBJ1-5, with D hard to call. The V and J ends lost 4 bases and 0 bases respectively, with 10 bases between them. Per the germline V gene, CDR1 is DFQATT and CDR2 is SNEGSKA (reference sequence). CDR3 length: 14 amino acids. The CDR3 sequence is CSAISGDSNQPQHF. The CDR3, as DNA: TGCAGTGCTATCTCCGGAGATAGCAATCAGCCCCAGCATTTT.

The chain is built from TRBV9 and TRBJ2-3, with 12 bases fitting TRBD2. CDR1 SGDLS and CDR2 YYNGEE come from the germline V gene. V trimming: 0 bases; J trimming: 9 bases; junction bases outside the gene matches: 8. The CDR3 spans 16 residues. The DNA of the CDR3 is TGTGCCAGCAGCGTAGCTGCTAGCGGGGGGGCGAGGACGCAGTATTTT. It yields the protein CASSVAASGGARTQYF.

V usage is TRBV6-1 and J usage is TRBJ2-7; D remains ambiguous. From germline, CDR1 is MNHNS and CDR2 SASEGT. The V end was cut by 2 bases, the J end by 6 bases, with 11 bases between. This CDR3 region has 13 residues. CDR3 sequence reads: CASSERPWGEQYF. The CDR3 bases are TGTGCCAGCAGTGAACGACCGTGGGGCGAGCAGTACTTC.